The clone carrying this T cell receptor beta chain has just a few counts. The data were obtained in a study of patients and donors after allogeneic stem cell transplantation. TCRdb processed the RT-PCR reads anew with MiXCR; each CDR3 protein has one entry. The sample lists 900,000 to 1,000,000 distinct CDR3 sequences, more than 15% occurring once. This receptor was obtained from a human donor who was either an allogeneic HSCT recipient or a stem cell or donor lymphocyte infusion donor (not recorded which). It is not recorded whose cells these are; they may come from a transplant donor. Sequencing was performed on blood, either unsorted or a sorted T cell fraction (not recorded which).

The CDR3 bases are TGTGCCAGCAGCCAAGAACTTGGCAGGGGGGTTTGGGAGACCCAGTACTTC. Translation: CASSQELGRGVWETQYF. The chain carries TRBV3-1 and TRBJ2-5, with D tentatively TRBD1 (7 bases). Trimming shortened V by 0 bases and J by 5 bases, and 19 bases separated the two germline ends. The CDR3 contains 17 residues. Germline values: CDR1 LGHDT, CDR2 YNNKEL (reference sequence).